The 12 T cell receptor beta chains below all came from one sample that was sequenced in a study of primary melanoma T cells and metastatic recurrence. The data were produced by immunoSEQ multiplex PCR, yet TCRdb's version contains in-frame clones alone and is incomplete. The sample has roughly 800 clones, roughly three quarters seen once; the top ten hold roughly 42%. Sequences were obtained from melanoma tumor tissue. These receptors were taken from a human donor with melanoma.

This clone has only a few counts. The chain combines TRBV7-6 with TRBJ1-2; TRBD1 matches at 10 bases. With 5 bases clipped from V and 8 bases from J, the junction kept 11 bases outside the gene matches. The CDR3 is 15 amino acids. The V gene's germline CDR1 is SGHVS and CDR2 FNYEAQ. The CDR3, as DNA: TGTGCCAGCAGCGCCTCCGGGACAGGGGAATACGGCTACACCTTC. It specifies CASSASGTGEYGYTF.

The chain links TRBV11-3 to TRBJ1-4, with no clear D. Looked up from germline, CDR1 is SGHNT and CDR2 is YENEEA. The CDR3 runs to 14 residues. The ends were cut back, 5 bases at V and 4 bases at J, with 11 bases in the middle. DNA for the CDR3: TGTGCCAGCAGCCCGACGGACTATAATGAAAAACTGTTTTTT. The encoded protein is CASSPTDYNEKLFF.

The genes are TRBV11-3 and TRBJ2-5; 11 bases line up with TRBD2. The germline CDR1 and CDR2 sequences are SGHNT and YENEEA. With V trimmed by 6 bases and J by 1 base, 7 bases remained unmatched. This CDR3 region has 16 residues. This chain's CDR3 is CASRYRLAGTQETQYF. CDR3 nucleotide sequence: TGTGCCAGCAGATATAGACTAGCGGGGACCCAAGAGACCCAGTACTTC.

The chain uses TRBV6-4 and TRBJ2-5; D uncertain. This CDR3 is 11 amino acids long. The V end lost 4 bases, the J end lost 4 bases, and 4 bases lay between the germline ends. CDR1 is MRHNA, CDR2 SNTAGT, per germline. DNA for the CDR3: TGTGCCAGCAGTGGGGGAGAGACCCAGTACTTC. Its translation is CASSGGETQYF.

This clone was seen more than once but under ten times. CDR3 coding DNA: TGTGCTAGTGGAACCAGGACAGGGCGAATGAGTCAGCCCCAGCATTTT. This gives the protein CASGTRTGRMSQPQHF. The genes are TRBV12-5 and TRBJ1-5, with 8 nucleotides matching TRBD1. The CDR3 consists of 16 residues. Trimming cost V 6 bases and J 6 bases; bases outside gene matches: 13. CDR1 is LGHNT, CDR2 FRNRAP, per germline.

The chain recombines TRBV19 with TRBJ2-4, with D possibly being TRBD2 (5 bases). The CDR3 loop spans 15 amino acids. In germline, CDR1 is LNHDA, CDR2 SQIVND (reference sequence). With 1 base removed from V and 8 bases from J, the gap between germline ends came to 15 bases. CDR3 coding DNA: TGTGCCAGTAGTATAGGAGGGCTAGCAAGGGACATTCAGTACTTC. As protein: CASSIGGLARDIQYF.

This clone has more than one count but fewer than ten. The chain links TRBV14 to TRBJ1-5; no definite D call. CDR1 SGHDN and CDR2 FVKESK come from the germline V gene. CDR3 length: 15 amino acids. The V gene lost 1 base and the J gene lost 2 bases, with 9 bases spanning the gap. The CDR3 here is CASSQAGPGNQPQHF. CDR3 nucleotides: TGTGCCAGCAGCCAAGCCGGGCCCGGCAATCAGCCCCAGCATTTT.

This clone showed up just once. The V and J genes are TRBV28 and TRBJ1-2; 9 bases map to TRBD1. The V and J ends lost 4 bases and 0 bases, in that order; junction bases with no gene match: 12. The CDR3 is 18 amino acids. Germline V gene lookup returns CDR1 MDHEN and CDR2 SYDVKM. As DNA, the CDR3 is TGTGCCAGCAGTTCACCAACGGACAGGGGCCGAACTAACTATGGCTACACCTTC. It encodes CASSSPTDRGRTNYGYTF.

The chain joins TRBV15 to TRBJ1-2, with D maybe TRBD1 (6 bases). The CDR3 totals 14 residues. The ends were cut back, 3 bases at V and 4 bases at J, with 12 bases in the middle. The germline V gene has CDR1 LNHNV and CDR2 YYDKDF (reference sequence). CDR3 nucleotide sequence: TGTGCCACCAGCAGGCCCAGGGGCGGCTATGGCTACACCTTC. As protein: CATSRPRGGYGYTF. The variable domain in full, completed from reference TRBV15 and TRBJ1-2, reads DAMVIQNPRYQVTQFGKPVTLSCSQTLNHNVMYWYQQKSSQAPKLLFHYYDKDFNNEADTPDNFQSRRPNTSFCFLDIRSPGLGDTAMYLCATSRPRGGYGYTFGSGTRLTVV.

The rearrangement joins TRBV6-8 to TRBJ2-3, with D perhaps TRBD2 (6 bases). Germline V gives CDR1 MNHGY, CDR2 SAAAGT. This CDR3 has 14 residues. V dropped 6 bases and J dropped 1 base, with 11 bases sitting between them. The CDR3 DNA reads as TGTGCCAGCAGGGACGGAGGGCGCACAGATACGCAGTATTTT. Translated, it gives CASRDGGRTDTQYF.

This chain links TRBV7-2 with TRBJ2-2, with D unclear. Trimming stripped 4 bases from V and 1 base from J, with 4 bases between. CDR3 length: 13 residues. Germline V gene sequence: CDR1 SGHTA, CDR2 FQGNSA. CDR3 in amino acids: CASSWGNTGELFF. CDR3 bases: TGTGCCAGCAGCTGGGGGAACACCGGGGAGCTGTTTTTT.

This clone is judged large (0.1 to 1%). V and J are TRBV5-1 and TRBJ2-7, with TRBD2 identical over 7 bases. The CDR3 is 14 residues long. V shed 0 bases and J 4 bases; nucleotides not matched to a gene: 4. The germline V gene encodes CDR1 SGHRS and CDR2 YFSETQ. The CDR3 here is CASSLGGLGYEQYF. CDR3 sequence (DNA): TGCGCCAGCAGCTTGGGCGGACTAGGGTACGAGCAGTACTTC. The complete variable domain, with remaining parts taken from reference TRBV5-1 and TRBJ2-7, reads KAGVTQTPRYLIKTRGQQVTLSCSPISGHRSVSWYQQTPGQGLQFLFEYFSETQRNKGNFPGRFSGRQFSNSRSEMNVSTLELGDSALYLCASSLGGLGYEQYFGPGTRLTVT.